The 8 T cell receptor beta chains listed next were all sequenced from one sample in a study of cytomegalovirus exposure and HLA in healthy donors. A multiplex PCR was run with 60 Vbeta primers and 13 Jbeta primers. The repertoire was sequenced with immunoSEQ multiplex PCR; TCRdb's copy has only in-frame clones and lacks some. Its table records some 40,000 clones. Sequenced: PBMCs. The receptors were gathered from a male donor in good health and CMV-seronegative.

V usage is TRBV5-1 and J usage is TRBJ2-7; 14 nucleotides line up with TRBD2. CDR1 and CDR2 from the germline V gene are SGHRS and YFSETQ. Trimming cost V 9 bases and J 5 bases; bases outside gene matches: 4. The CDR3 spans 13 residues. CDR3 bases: TGCGCCACCCGGACTAGCGGGGGGCACGAGCAGTACTTC. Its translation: CATRTSGGHEQYF.

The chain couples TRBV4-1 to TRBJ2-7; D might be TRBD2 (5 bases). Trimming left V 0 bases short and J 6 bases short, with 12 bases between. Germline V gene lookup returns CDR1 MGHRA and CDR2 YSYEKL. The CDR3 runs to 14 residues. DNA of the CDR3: TGCGCCAGCAGCCAAGAGAAGGACTTTCTCGAGCAGTACTTC. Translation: CASSQEKDFLEQYF.

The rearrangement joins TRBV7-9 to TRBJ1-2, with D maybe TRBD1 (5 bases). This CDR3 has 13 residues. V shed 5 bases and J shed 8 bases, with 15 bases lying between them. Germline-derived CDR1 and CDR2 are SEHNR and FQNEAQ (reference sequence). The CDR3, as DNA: TGTGCCAGCAGCGAGACCCCTCGACAGGGCTACACCTTC. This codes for CASSETPRQGYTF.

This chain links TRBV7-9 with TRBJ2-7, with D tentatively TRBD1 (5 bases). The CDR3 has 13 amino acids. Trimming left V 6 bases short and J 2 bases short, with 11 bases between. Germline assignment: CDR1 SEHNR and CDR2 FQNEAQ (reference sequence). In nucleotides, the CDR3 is TGTGCCAGCAGGGGGCTGGGGACCTACGAGCAGTACTTC. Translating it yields CASRGLGTYEQYF.

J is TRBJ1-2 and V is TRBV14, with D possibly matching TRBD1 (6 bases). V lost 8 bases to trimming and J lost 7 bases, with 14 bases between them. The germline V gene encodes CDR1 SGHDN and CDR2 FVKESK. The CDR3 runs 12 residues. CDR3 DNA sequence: TGTGCCAGCGGAGCGGGGGGCCGTGGCTACACCTTC. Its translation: CASGAGGRGYTF.

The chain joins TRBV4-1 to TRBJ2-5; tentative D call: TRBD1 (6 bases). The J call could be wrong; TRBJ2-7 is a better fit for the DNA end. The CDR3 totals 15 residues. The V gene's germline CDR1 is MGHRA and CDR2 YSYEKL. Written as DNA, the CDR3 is TGCGCCAGCAGCCAAGATCTGGGGACACTCTACGAGCAGTACTTC. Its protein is CASSQDLGTLYEQYF.

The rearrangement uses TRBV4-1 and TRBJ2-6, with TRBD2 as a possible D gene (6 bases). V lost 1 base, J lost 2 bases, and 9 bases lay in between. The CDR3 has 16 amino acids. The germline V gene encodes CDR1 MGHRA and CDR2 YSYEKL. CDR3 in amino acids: CASSQVQRAGANVLTF. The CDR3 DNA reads TGCGCCAGCAGCCAAGTTCAGCGGGCTGGGGCCAACGTCCTGACTTTC.

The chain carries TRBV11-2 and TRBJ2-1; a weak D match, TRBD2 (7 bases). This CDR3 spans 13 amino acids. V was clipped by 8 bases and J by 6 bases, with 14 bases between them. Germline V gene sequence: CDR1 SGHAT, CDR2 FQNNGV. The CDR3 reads CASSSGGLNEQFF. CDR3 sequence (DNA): TGTGCCAGCTCTTCCGGGGGGCTCAATGAGCAGTTCTTC.